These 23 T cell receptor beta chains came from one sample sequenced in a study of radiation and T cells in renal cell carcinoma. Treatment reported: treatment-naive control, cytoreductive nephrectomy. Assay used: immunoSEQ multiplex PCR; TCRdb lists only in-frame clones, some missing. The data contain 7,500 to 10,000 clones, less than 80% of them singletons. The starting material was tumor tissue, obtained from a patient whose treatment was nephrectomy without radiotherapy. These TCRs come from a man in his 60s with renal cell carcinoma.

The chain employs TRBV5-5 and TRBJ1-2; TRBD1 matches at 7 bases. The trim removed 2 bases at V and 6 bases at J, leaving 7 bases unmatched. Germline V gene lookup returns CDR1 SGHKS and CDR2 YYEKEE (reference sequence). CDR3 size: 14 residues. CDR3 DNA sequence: TGTGCCAGCAGCTTAACACAGGGGAGGGATGGCTACACCTTC. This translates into CASSLTQGRDGYTF. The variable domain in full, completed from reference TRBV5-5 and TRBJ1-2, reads DAGVTQSPTHLIKTRGQQVTLRCSPISGHKSVSWYQQVLGQGPQFIFQYYEKEERGRGNFPDRFSARQFPNYSSELNVNALLLGDSALYLCASSLTQGRDGYTFGSGTRLTVV.

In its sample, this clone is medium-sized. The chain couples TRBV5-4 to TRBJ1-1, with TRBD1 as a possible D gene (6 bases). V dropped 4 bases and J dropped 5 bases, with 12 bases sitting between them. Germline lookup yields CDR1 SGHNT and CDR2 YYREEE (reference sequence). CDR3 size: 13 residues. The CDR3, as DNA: TGTGCCAGCAGCCTGACTGGACAGACTGAAGCTTTCTTT. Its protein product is CASSLTGQTEAFF.

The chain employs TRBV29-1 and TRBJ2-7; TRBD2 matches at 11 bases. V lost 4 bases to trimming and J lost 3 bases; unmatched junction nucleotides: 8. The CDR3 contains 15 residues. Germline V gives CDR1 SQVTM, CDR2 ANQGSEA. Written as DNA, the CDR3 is TGCAGCGTTGCCCTTGGGACTAGCGGAGACTACGAGCAGTACTTC. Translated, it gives CSVALGTSGDYEQYF.

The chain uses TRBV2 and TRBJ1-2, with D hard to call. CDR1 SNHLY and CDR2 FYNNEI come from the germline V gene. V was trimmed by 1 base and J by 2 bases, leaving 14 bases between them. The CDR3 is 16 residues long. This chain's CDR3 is CASSEDPITLNYGYTF. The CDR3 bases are TGTGCCAGCAGTGAAGATCCCATCACATTGAACTATGGCTACACCTTC. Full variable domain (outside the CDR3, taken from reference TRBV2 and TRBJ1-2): EPEVTQTPSHQVTQMGQEVILRCVPISNHLYFYWYRQILGQKVEFLVSFYNNEISEKSEIFDDQFSVERPDGSNFTLKIRSTKLEDSAMYFCASSEDPITLNYGYTFGSGTRLTVV.

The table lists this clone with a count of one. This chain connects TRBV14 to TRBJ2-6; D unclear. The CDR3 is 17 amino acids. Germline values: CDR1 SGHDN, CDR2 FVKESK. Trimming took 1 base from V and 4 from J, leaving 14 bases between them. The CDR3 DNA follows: TGTGCCAGCAGCCAAGTCTCAGGTCGGCGGGGGGCCAACGTCCTGACTTTC. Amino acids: CASSQVSGRRGANVLTF.

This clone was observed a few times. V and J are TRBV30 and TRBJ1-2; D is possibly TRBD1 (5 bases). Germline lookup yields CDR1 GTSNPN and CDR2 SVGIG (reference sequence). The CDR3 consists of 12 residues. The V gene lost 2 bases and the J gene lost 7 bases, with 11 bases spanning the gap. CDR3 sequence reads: CAWSTGQGGYTF. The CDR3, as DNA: TGTGCCTGGAGTACGGGGCAGGGTGGCTACACCTTC.

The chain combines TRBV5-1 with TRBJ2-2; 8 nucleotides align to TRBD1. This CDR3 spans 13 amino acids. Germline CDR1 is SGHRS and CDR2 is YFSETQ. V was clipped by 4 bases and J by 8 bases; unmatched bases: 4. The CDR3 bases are TGCGCCAGCAGCCCCGGACAGGGAGGGGAGCTGTTTTTT. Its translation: CASSPGQGGELFF.

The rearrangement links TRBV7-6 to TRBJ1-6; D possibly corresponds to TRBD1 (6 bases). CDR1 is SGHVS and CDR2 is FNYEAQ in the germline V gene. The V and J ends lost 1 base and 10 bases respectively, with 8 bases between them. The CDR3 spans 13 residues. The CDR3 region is CASSLEGGSPLHF. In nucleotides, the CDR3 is TGTGCCAGCAGCTTAGAGGGGGGCTCACCCCTCCACTTT.

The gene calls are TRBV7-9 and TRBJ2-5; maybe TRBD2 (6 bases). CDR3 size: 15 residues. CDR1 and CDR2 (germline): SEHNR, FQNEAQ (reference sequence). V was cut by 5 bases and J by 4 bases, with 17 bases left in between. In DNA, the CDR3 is TGTGCCAGCAGCCCCCGGGACTCGAGGGGAGAGACCCAGTACTTC. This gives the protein CASSPRDSRGETQYF. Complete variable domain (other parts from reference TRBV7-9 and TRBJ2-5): DTGVSQNPRHKITKRGQNVTFRCDPISEHNRLYWYRQTLGQGPEFLTYFQNEAQLEKSRLLSDRFSAERPKGSFSTLEIQRTEQGDSAMYLCASSPRDSRGETQYFGPGTRLLVL.

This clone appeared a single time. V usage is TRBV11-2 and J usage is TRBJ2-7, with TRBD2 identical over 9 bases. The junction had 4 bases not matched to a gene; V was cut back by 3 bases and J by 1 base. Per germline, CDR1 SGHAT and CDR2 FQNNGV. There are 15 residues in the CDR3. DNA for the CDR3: TGTGCCAGCAGCTTCGGCGGGAGGGCGTCCTACGAGCAGTACTTC. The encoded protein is CASSFGGRASYEQYF.

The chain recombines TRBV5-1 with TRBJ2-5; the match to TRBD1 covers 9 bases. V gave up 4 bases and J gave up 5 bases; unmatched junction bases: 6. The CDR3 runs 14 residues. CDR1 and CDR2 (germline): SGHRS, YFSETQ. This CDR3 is CASSARDRVETQYF. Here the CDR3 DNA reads TGCGCCAGCAGCGCCCGGGACAGGGTTGAGACCCAGTACTTC.

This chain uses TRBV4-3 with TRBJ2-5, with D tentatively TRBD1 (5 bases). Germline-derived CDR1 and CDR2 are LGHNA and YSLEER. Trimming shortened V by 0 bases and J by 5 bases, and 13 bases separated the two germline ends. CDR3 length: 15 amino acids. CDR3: CASSQEGRVVETQYF. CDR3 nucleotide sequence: TGCGCCAGCAGCCAAGAAGGCAGGGTGGTCGAGACCCAGTACTTC.

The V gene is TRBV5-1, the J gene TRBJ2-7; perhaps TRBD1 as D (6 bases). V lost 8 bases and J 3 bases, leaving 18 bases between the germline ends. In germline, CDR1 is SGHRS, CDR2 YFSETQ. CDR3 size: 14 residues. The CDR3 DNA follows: TGCGCCAGTGTATACCGGACAGCTTACTACGAGCAGTACTTC. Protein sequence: CASVYRTAYYEQYF.

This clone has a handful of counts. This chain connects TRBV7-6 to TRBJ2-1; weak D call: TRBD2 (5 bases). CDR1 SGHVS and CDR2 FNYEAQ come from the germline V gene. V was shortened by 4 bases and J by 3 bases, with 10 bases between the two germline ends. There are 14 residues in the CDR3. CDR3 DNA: TGTGCCAGCAGCTCCCGGACTGGCTACAATGAGCAGTTCTTC. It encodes CASSSRTGYNEQFF. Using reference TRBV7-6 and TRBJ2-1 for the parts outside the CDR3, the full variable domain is GAGVSQSPRYKVTKRGQDVALRCDPISGHVSLYWYRQALGQGPEFLTYFNYEAQQDKSGLPNDRFSAERPEGSISTLTIQRTEQRDSAMYRCASSSRTGYNEQFFGPGTRLTVL.

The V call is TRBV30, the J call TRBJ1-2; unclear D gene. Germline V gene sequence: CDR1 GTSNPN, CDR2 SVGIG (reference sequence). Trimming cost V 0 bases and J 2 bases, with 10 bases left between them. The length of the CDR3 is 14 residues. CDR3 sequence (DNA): TGTGCCTGGAGTGTAACCGGGAGCAACTATGGCTACACCTTC. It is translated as CAWSVTGSNYGYTF.

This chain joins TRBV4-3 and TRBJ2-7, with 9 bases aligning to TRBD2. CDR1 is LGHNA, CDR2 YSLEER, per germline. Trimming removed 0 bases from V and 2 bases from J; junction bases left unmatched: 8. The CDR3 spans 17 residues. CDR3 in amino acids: CASSQDRASGTPYEQYF. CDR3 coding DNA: TGCGCCAGCAGCCAAGATAGGGCTAGCGGGACCCCCTACGAGCAGTACTTC.

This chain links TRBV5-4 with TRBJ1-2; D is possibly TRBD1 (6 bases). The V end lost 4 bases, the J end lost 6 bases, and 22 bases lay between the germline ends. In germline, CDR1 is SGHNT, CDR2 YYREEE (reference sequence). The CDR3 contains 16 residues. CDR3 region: CASSPPGASGTNGYTF. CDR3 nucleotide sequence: TGTGCCAGCAGCCCTCCGGGGGCGTCAGGAACAAATGGCTACACCTTC.

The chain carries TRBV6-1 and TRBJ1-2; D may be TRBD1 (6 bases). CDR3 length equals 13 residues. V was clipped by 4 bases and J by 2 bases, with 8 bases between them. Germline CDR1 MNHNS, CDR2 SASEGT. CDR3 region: CASSVQGNYGYTF. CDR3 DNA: TGTGCCAGCAGTGTACAGGGAAACTATGGCTACACCTTC.

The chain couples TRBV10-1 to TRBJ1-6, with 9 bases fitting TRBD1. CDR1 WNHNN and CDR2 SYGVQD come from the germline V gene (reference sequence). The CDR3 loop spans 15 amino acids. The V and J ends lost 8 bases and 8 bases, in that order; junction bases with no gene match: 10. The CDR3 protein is CASGLVDRGDSPLHF. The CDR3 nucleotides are TGCGCCAGCGGGCTAGTAGACAGGGGGGATTCACCCCTCCACTTT.

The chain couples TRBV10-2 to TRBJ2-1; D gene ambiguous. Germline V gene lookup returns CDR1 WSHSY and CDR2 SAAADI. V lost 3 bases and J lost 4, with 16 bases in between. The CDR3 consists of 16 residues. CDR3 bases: TGCGCCAGCAGTGACTCAGTGGGAAAGAATTACAATGAGCAGTTCTTC. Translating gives CASSDSVGKNYNEQFF.

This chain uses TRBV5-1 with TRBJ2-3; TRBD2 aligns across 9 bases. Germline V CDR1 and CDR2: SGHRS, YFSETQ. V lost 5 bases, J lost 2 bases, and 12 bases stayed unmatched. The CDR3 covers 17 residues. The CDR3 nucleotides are TGCGCCAGCAGTCAATTTAGCGGGAGATACCTCACAGATACGCAGTATTTT. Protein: CASSQFSGRYLTDTQYF.

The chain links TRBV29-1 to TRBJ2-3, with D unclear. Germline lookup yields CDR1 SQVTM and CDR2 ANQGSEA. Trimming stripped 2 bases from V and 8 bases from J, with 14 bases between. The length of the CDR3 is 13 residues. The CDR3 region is CSVEPNSSGTQYF. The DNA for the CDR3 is TGCAGCGTTGAACCAAATTCCTCTGGTACGCAGTATTTT.

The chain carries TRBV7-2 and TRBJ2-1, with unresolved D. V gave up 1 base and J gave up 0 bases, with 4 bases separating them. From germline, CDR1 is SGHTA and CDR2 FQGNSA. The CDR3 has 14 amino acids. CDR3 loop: CASSLVSSYNEQFF. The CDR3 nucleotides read TGTGCCAGCAGCTTAGTTTCCTCCTACAATGAGCAGTTCTTC.